This section outlines one TCR beta chain sequence together with its context. This CDR3 is 13 amino acids long. Germline V CDR1 and CDR2: KGHSH, LQKENI. V lost 3 bases, J lost 4 bases, and 7 bases lay in between. The protocol was immunoSEQ multiplex PCR, while the TCRdb copy is restricted to in-frame clones and leaves out a portion. The profile covers tens of thousands of clones, with 65% to 90% appearing a single time and more than 1% taken by the ten largest. The data are from a study of blood T cell repertoires in COVID-19. The overall study: The United States, Italy and Spain were the sources of the acute and convalescent COVID-19 samples.

Sequenced material: peripheral blood. The chain uses TRBV18 and TRBJ1-5; no firm D call. The receptor's source is a man aged 40-49 years with acute or convalescent COVID-19. The CDR3 protein is CASSPSDNQPQHF. DNA of the CDR3: TGTGCCAGCTCACCTTCAGATAATCAGCCCCAGCATTTT.